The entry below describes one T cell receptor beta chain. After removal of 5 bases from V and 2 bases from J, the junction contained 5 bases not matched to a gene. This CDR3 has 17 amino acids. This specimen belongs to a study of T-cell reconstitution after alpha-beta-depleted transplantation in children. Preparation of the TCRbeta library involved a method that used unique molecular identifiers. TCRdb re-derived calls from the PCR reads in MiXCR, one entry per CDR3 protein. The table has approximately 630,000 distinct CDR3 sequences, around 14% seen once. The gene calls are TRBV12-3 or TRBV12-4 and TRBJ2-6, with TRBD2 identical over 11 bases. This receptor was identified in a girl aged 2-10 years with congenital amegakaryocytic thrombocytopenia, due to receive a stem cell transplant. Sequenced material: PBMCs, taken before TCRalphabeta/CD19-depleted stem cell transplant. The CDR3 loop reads CASSPTSGIPGANVLTF. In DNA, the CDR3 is TGTGCCAGCAGTCCGACTAGCGGGATCCCTGGGGCCAACGTCCTGACTTTC.